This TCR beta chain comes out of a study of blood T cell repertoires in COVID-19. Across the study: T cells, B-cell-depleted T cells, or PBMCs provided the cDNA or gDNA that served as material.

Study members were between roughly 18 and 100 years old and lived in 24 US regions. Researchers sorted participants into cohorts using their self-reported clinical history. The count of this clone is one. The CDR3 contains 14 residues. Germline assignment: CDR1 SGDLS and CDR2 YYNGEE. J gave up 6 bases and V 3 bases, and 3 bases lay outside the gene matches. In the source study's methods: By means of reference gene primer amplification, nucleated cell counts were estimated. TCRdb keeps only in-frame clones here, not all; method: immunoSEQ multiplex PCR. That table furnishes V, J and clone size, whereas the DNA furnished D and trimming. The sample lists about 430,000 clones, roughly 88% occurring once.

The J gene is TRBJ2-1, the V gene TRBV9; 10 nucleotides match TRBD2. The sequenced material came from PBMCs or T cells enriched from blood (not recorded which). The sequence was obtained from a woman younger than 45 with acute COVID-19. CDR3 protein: CASSESGGANEQFF. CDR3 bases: TGTGCCAGCAGCGAAAGCGGGGGGGCCAATGAGCAGTTCTTC.